Presented here are 13 T cell receptor beta chains from one specimen sequenced in a study of multiple sclerosis patients with progressive multifocal leukoencephalopathy. Described time point: before natalizumab initiation. The repertoire was sequenced with immunoSEQ multiplex PCR; TCRdb's copy has only in-frame clones and lacks some. This table holds around 30,000 clones, 89% found once. Sequencing input: PBMCs. Source of these receptors: a human donor with multiple sclerosis.

V and J are TRBV9 and TRBJ1-2; the match to TRBD1 covers 12 bases. Germline CDR1 is SGDLS and CDR2 is YYNGEE. The CDR3 totals 15 residues. The J segment lost 7 bases and the V segment lost 0 bases, leaving 4 bases of the junction unmatched. CDR3 DNA sequence: TGTGCCAGCAGCGTAGAGGGACAGGGGGCGTTTGGCTACACCTTC. This sequence encodes CASSVEGQGAFGYTF.

The CDR3 loop is CASSVAAVQETQYF. The CDR3 nucleotides are TGTGCCAGCAGCGTAGCGGCTGTGCAAGAGACCCAGTACTTC. The rearrangement links TRBV9 to TRBJ2-5; D gene ambiguous. The CDR3 totals 14 residues. Germline V gives CDR1 SGDLS, CDR2 YYNGEE. V was pared by 0 bases and J by 2 bases, with 8 bases between.

The chain combines TRBV30 with TRBJ2-3; 7 nucleotides agree with TRBD2. The CDR3 spans 15 residues. The V gene's germline CDR1 is GTSNPN and CDR2 SVGIG (reference sequence). Trimming removed 2 bases from V and 2 bases from J; junction bases left unmatched: 7. The DNA of the CDR3 is TGTGCCTGGAGTTCGACCAGCGGGGTCACAGATACGCAGTATTTT. Translation: CAWSSTSGVTDTQYF.

For the CDR3, the DNA is TGTGCTAGTGGTTCCTCAAACTCCTACGAGCAGTACTTC. It yields the protein CASGSSNSYEQYF. The V call is TRBV12-5, the J call TRBJ2-7, with unresolved D. The CDR3 runs to 13 residues. Germline CDR1 reads LGHNT; CDR2 reads FRNRAP. V dropped 4 bases and J dropped 0 bases, with 7 bases sitting between them.

The chain carries TRBV6-1 and TRBJ2-1; no definite D call. The V and J ends lost 3 bases and 9 bases respectively, with 9 bases between them. Looked up from germline, CDR1 is MNHNS and CDR2 is SASEGT. The CDR3 is 12 residues long. This chain's CDR3 is CASSETGREQFF. The CDR3 DNA reads as TGTGCCAGCAGTGAGACCGGCCGTGAGCAGTTCTTC.

As to this clone: Germline is not matched at one junction end, which may reflect a read error. CDR3 nucleotides: TGTGCCAGCAGCTCGGTCAGCGGGAGCAACAATGAGCGGTTCTTC. Amino acids: CASSSVSGSNNERFF. V is TRBV9 and J is TRBJ2-1, with 8 nucleotides matching TRBD2. CDR1 is SGDLS and CDR2 is YYNGEE in the germline V gene. The CDR3 is made up of 15 amino acids.

The V call is TRBV10-2, the J call TRBJ1-6, with a possible D match to TRBD1 (6 bases). This CDR3 has 15 amino acids. V was trimmed by 7 bases and J by 8 bases, leaving 18 bases between them. Germline-derived CDR1 and CDR2 are WSHSY and SAAADI. Written as DNA, the CDR3 is TGCGCCAGCACTGGGGGGCCAGGGAAGGATTCACCCCTCCACTTT. Protein: CASTGGPGKDSPLHF.

V gene TRBV2 combines with J gene TRBJ2-5; D gene ambiguous. The J call may not be correct, given that the DNA end is closer to TRBJ2-7. This CDR3 comprises 15 residues. Germline loops: CDR1 SNHLY, CDR2 FYNNEI. This CDR3 reads CASTDQLDTSYEQYF. In nucleotides, the CDR3 is TGTGCCAGCACCGACCAGCTTGACACCTCCTACGAGCAGTACTTC.

On this clone itself: Mismatch with germline at one junction end may stem from a read error. The chain links TRBV5-4 to TRBJ1-4; a possible D gene is TRBD1 (5 bases). The germline V gene encodes CDR1 SGHNT and CDR2 YYREEE (reference sequence). The CDR3 contains 15 residues. The CDR3 DNA is TGTGCCAGCAGCTTAACGGGCAGGGATAAGGCAAAACTGTCTTTT. Translated: CASSLTGRDKAKLSF.

The rearrangement links TRBV11-2 to TRBJ2-1; tentative D call: TRBD2 (6 bases). Germline V gene lookup returns CDR1 SGHAT and CDR2 FQNNGV. The length of the CDR3 is 15 residues. Trimming shortened V by 5 bases and J by 2 bases, and 13 bases separated the two germline ends. The CDR3 nucleotides are TGTGCCAGCAGCCGTCCTAGCGTGGCCTACAATGAGCAGTTCTTC. Translation gives CASSRPSVAYNEQFF.

This clone was found once. This sample includes further DNA sequences coding for the same CDR3. The chain couples TRBV5-1 to TRBJ1-1; D might be TRBD1 (6 bases). Germline V lookup: CDR1 SGHRS, CDR2 YFSETQ. Trimming took 0 bases from V and 8 from J, leaving 17 bases between them. The length of the CDR3 is 15 residues. The DNA for the CDR3 is TGCGCCAGCAGCTTGGTCGCGGGGGCGCCCCCGGAAGCTTTCTTT. Its translation: CASSLVAGAPPEAFF.

The CDR3 DNA follows: TGTGCCAGCAGCACTATGGTTGGGACAACCAGCAATCAGCCCCAGCATTTT. Translated, it gives CASSTMVGTTSNQPQHF. V gene TRBV5-8 combines with J gene TRBJ1-5; TRBD1 might be the D (6 bases). Trimming took off 4 bases at V and 1 base at J, with 18 bases between the two ends. The CDR3 is 17 amino acids. Germline CDR1 reads SGHTS; CDR2 reads YDEGEE.

The V gene is TRBV28, the J gene TRBJ2-7, with TRBD2 matching over 12 bases. V shed 6 bases, J shed 3 bases, and the junction held 6 bases outside the gene matches. The CDR3 length is 15 residues. The germline gives CDR1 MDHEN, CDR2 SYDVKM. In nucleotides, the CDR3 is TGTGCCAGCAGCCCCGGACTAGCGGGGCTCTACGAGCAGTACTTC. Amino acids: CASSPGLAGLYEQYF.